This TCR beta chain came from a study of T cells in Graves' hyperthyroidism and ophthalmopathy. Whole-study findings and limits: Most thyroid clonotypes expanded above 0.001 appeared in blood too. Median prediction lead before ophthalmopathy onset was 5 to 7 months with the model.

The study excluded patients with uncontrolled infection, other autoimmune disease, pregnancy or lactation. Using around 10 ml of fresh peripheral blood, PBMCs were prepared. The CDR3 regions of TCR beta were amplified from RNA transcripts. TCR CDR3 underwent first-round RT-PCR with the HTBI primer set. TCRdb re-derived calls from the multiplex PCR reads in MiXCR, one entry per CDR3 protein. The sample holds 640,000 or so distinct CDR3 sequences, approximately 15% seen once. This clonotype was counted a few times. Its matching antigen is unknown. The CDR3 loop spans 15 amino acids. CDR1 and CDR2 (germline): SGHTA, FQGTGA. Trimming left V 1 base short and J 4 bases short, with 11 bases between.

The sample comprised blood. The genes are TRBV7-3 and TRBJ1-5, with D uncertain. This TCR was recovered from a woman aged 40-49 years with Graves' ophthalmopathy. CDR3 sequence: CASSLKSGENQPQHF. CDR3 DNA: TGTGCCAGCAGCTTAAAGTCGGGCGAGAATCAGCCCCAGCATTTT.